The text below deals with one T cell receptor beta chain. V shed 6 bases, J shed 4 bases, and the junction held 7 bases outside the gene matches. Germline CDR1 LNHDA, CDR2 SQIVND (reference sequence). This CDR3 has 14 residues. This sample is drawn from a study of blood T cell repertoires in COVID-19. At the level of the study: From the United States, Italy and Spain came samples of acute and convalescent COVID-19. T cells, B-cell-depleted T cells, or PBMCs provided the cDNA or gDNA that served as material.

Original processing methods: Reference gene primer amplification yielded estimated nucleated cell counts. Method: immunoSEQ multiplex PCR; TCRdb's copy keeps in-frame clones and lacks some. V and J calls and clone size are those listed in that table; D and trimming were worked out from the DNA. The sample includes 30,000 to 40,000 clones, 80% to 90% seen only once; the top ten take approximately 5.7%. The V call is TRBV19, the J call TRBJ1-1; 8 bases line up with TRBD1. The receptor was derived from a woman of 80 years or more with active or convalescent COVID-19. Sequencing used peripheral blood. DNA of the CDR3: TGTGCCAGTAGCCTGACAGGGGTCGGCACTGAAGCTTTCTTT. Protein: CASSLTGVGTEAFF.